This T cell receptor beta chain emerged from a study of blood T cell repertoires in COVID-19. The assay was immunoSEQ multiplex PCR, and TCRdb's table has in-frame clones only and misses some. The sample has 150,000 to 190,000 clones, under 85% seen once. Germline CDR1 and CDR2: SGHDT and YYEEEE. Trimming pared 0 bases from V and 0 bases from J, leaving 7 bases between. The CDR3 runs to 14 residues. Material for sequencing was peripheral blood. This sequence originates from a woman at least 80 years old with acute or convalescent COVID-19. V gene TRBV5-6 combines with J gene TRBJ2-7; D remains unclear. The CDR3 DNA sequence: TGTGCCAGCAGCTTGGTAGTCGGCTCCTACGAGCAGTACTTC. Protein: CASSLVVGSYEQYF.